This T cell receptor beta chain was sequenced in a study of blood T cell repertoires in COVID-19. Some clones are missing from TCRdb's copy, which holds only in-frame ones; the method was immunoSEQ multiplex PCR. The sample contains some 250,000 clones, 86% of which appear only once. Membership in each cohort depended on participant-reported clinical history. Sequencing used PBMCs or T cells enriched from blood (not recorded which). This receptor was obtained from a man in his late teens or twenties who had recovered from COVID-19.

CDR3 in amino acids: CASSPDSSSGNTIYF. In DNA, the CDR3 is TGCGCCAGCAGCCCCGACTCGAGCTCTGGAAACACCATATATTTT. This chain links TRBV5-1 with TRBJ1-3; D call uncertain. The CDR3 runs to 15 residues. Per germline, CDR1 SGHRS and CDR2 YFSETQ. The V gene lost 4 bases and the J gene lost 0 bases, with 11 bases spanning the gap.